This is a list of T cell receptor beta chains from one sample in a study of cytomegalovirus exposure and HLA in healthy donors. Assay used: immunoSEQ multiplex PCR; TCRdb lists only in-frame clones, some missing. The sample records some 95,000 clones, 78% being singletons. The sample was PBMCs. These receptors came from a middle-aged woman in good health and CMV-seropositive. The CDR3 runs from the conserved cysteine through the conserved F or W. The order of the fields is clone size, V gene, J gene, D gene, CDR3 DNA, CDR3 protein. The D gene is left open where the match is weak. Size is stated for part of the rows, as once, few or many counts, or as a class when the clone is expanded.

size: .
V: TRBV27
J: TRBJ2-3
D: TRBD2
DNA: TGTGCCAGCAGTTTATGGGGCGGGAGTGTGGGTGATACGCAGTATTTT
CDR3: CASSLWGGSVGDTQYF

size: .
V: TRBV19
J: TRBJ2-6
D: .
DNA: TGTGCCAGTAGTATTGTTTTGGCCAGGGCTGGTGGGGCCAACGTCCTGACTTTC
CDR3: CASSIVLARAGGANVLTF

size: .
V: TRBV7-3
J: TRBJ2-3
D: .
DNA: TGTGCCAGCAGCTTTCGGGGCACAGATACGCAGTATTTT
CDR3: CASSFRGTDTQYF

size: .
V: TRBV5-4
J: TRBJ1-1
D: .
DNA: TGTGCCAGCAGCTTGTTAGCGAACACTGAAGCTTTCTTT
CDR3: CASSLLANTEAFF

size: .
V: TRBV30
J: TRBJ2-5
D: TRBD2
DNA: TGTGCCTGGAGTGTTCACCAGGGAGGGGAGACCCAGTACTTC
CDR3: CAWSVHQGGETQYF

size: .
V: TRBV5-1
J: TRBJ1-5
D: TRBD1
DNA: TGCGCCAGCAGCGCCGGGACAGGCGGTGGTCAGCCCCAGCATTTT
CDR3: CASSAGTGGGQPQHF

size: .
V: TRBV10-1
J: TRBJ2-3
D: .
DNA: TGCGCCAGCAGTGAGGTCCTTGATACGCAGTATTTT
CDR3: CASSEVLDTQYF

size: .
V: TRBV6-1
J: TRBJ2-3
D: TRBD2
DNA: TGTGCCAGCAGTGAAACCGAGCGGGAAAGCACAGATACGCAGTATTTT
CDR3: CASSETERESTDTQYF

size: .
V: TRBV29-1
J: TRBJ2-1
D: TRBD1
DNA: TGCAGCGTTGCAAGGACAGGGGCTGAGCAGTTCTTC
CDR3: CSVARTGAEQFF

size: .
V: TRBV11-2
J: TRBJ2-7
D: .
DNA: TGTGCCAGCAGCCACCCCGGACAGAGCTCCTACGAGCAGTACTTC
CDR3: CASSHPGQSSYEQYF

size: few
V: TRBV7-9
J: TRBJ1-1
D: .
DNA: TGTGCCAGCAGCCCAGGACAGATGAACACTGAAGCTTTCTTT
CDR3: CASSPGQMNTEAFF

size: .
V: TRBV5-1
J: TRBJ2-3
D: TRBD1
DNA: TGCGCCAGCAGCTTGTTGGGACAGGGAAACCCAGATACGCAGTATTTT
CDR3: CASSLLGQGNPDTQYF

size: .
V: TRBV7-9
J: TRBJ1-5
D: .
DNA: TGTGCCAGCAGCTTTCAGGGTCCCTCTCAGCCCCAGCATTTT
CDR3: CASSFQGPSQPQHF

size: once
V: TRBV28
J: TRBJ1-3
D: .
DNA: TGTGCCAGTGGGTTGAGGACAAGAAGATCTGGAAACACCATATATTTT
CDR3: CASGLRTRRSGNTIYF

size: .
V: TRBV7-2
J: TRBJ1-1
D: .
DNA: TGTGCCAGCAGCGTCGGGACAATCAGGAACACTGAAGCTTTCTTT
CDR3: CASSVGTIRNTEAFF

size: once
V: TRBV9
J: TRBJ2-1
D: TRBD2
DNA: TGTGCCAGCAGCGTAGGGACTAGCGGCTACAATGAGCAGTTCTTC
CDR3: CASSVGTSGYNEQFF

size: .
V: TRBV5-5
J: TRBJ2-7
D: .
DNA: TGTGCCAGCCCACGGTACTACGAGCAGTACTTC
CDR3: CASPRYYEQYF

size: .
V: TRBV30
J: TRBJ2-1
D: .
DNA: TGTGCCTGGAGTGTACTAAGGAGCTCCTACAATGAGCAGTTCTTC
CDR3: CAWSVLRSSYNEQFF

size: few
V: TRBV18
J: TRBJ2-5
D: .
DNA: TGTGCCAGCTCACCATCCCAAGGGGGGACCCAGTACTTC
CDR3: CASSPSQGGTQYF

size: .
V: TRBV30
J: TRBJ1-2
D: .
DNA: TGTGCCTGGAGTGTGTTTCAGGGATCTAGTGGCTACCCCTTC
CDR3: CAWSVFQGSSGYPF

size: few
V: TRBV7-2
J: TRBJ2-1
D: .
DNA: TGTGCCAGCAGCCCGAGCAGCCTGAGGTACTACAATGAGCAGTTCTTC
CDR3: CASSPSSLRYYNEQFF

size: .
V: TRBV2
J: TRBJ2-1
D: .
DNA: TGTGCCAGCAGTGAGGTGAGCTCCTACAATGAGCAGTTCTTC
CDR3: CASSEVSSYNEQFF

size: .
V: TRBV7-9
J: TRBJ2-5
D: .
DNA: TGTGCCAGCAGCCGCGACAGCAATCAATTGACCCAGTACTTC
CDR3: CASSRDSNQLTQYF

size: .
V: TRBV11-2
J: TRBJ1-2
D: TRBD1
DNA: TGTGCCAGCAGCTCCACCGGGACAGGGCTTTATGGCTACACCTTC
CDR3: CASSSTGTGLYGYTF

size: .
V: TRBV5-5
J: TRBJ2-5
D: .
DNA: TGTGCCAGCAGCTTGGGCCGGAGTAAAGAGACCCAGTACTTC
CDR3: CASSLGRSKETQYF

size: .
V: TRBV5-1
J: TRBJ2-5
D: TRBD2
DNA: TGCGCCAGCAGCTTGGGGGCTAGCGGGAGGGTCAAAGAGACCCAGTACTTC
CDR3: CASSLGASGRVKETQYF

size: few
V: TRBV5-1
J: TRBJ2-1
D: TRBD2
DNA: TGCGCCAGCAGCTTCAGCGGGATACGTGAGCAGTTCTTC
CDR3: CASSFSGIREQFF

size: .
V: TRBV6-5
J: TRBJ1-5
D: TRBD1
DNA: TGTGCCAGCAGTTGGGGGACAGGGGATCAGCCCCAGCATTTT
CDR3: CASSWGTGDQPQHF

size: .
V: TRBV19
J: TRBJ2-3
D: TRBD2
DNA: TGTGCCAGTAGTGGACTAGCCGAAGTTACGCAGTATTTT
CDR3: CASSGLAEVTQYF

size: .
V: TRBV10-3
J: TRBJ1-1
D: TRBD1
DNA: TGTGCCATCAGTGGACAGGGAAACACTGAAGCTTTCTTT
CDR3: CAISGQGNTEAFF

size: .
V: TRBV14
J: TRBJ2-2
D: TRBD2
DNA: TGTGCCAGCAGCCAATCTCGTTACCTAGCGGATAACACCGGGGAGCTGTTTTTT
CDR3: CASSQSRYLADNTGELFF

size: few
V: TRBV4-2
J: TRBJ2-3
D: TRBD2
DNA: TGTGCCAGCAGCTTCACGACCGGGACTAGCGGCACAGATACGCAGTATTTT
CDR3: CASSFTTGTSGTDTQYF

size: .
V: TRBV2
J: TRBJ1-4
D: .
DNA: TGTGCCAGCAGGGTGGGGGGACTCAATGAAAAACTGTTTTTT
CDR3: CASRVGGLNEKLFF

size: .
V: TRBV5-1
J: TRBJ2-2
D: TRBD2
DNA: TGCGCCAGCAGCCGGACTAGCGGGAGCGGGGACGGGGAGCTGTTTTTT
CDR3: CASSRTSGSGDGELFF

size: .
V: TRBV29-1
J: TRBJ2-1
D: .
DNA: TGCAGCACGGACACCATCTCCTACAATGAGCAGTTCTTC
CDR3: CSTDTISYNEQFF

size: .
V: TRBV5-8
J: TRBJ2-3
D: .
DNA: TGTGCCAGCAGCTTGGTCCGCGGACTGACAGATACGCAGTATTTT
CDR3: CASSLVRGLTDTQYF